This entry lists 13 T cell receptor beta chains sequenced from one sample in a study of PD-1 blockade in mismatch repair-deficient tumors. Assay used: immunoSEQ multiplex PCR; TCRdb lists only in-frame clones, some missing. The profile shows 100,000 to 150,000 clones, more than 85% of them singletons. Sequences were derived from peripheral blood, sampled 44 weeks after starting pembrolizumab. These receptors came from an adult with mismatch repair-deficient cancer.

The rearrangement joins TRBV6-4 to TRBJ2-3; D gene ambiguous. CDR3 length: 13 amino acids. Trimming removed 5 bases from V and 2 bases from J, with 8 bases in between. Germline assignment: CDR1 MRHNA and CDR2 SNTAGT. CDR3 DNA sequence: TGTGCCAGCAGTTACGAAATCACAGATACGCAGTATTTT. It is translated as CASSYEITDTQYF.

This sequence joins TRBV11-2 and TRBJ2-1, with a possible D match to TRBD2 (5 bases). Looked up from germline, CDR1 is SGHAT and CDR2 is FQNNGV. This CDR3 has 12 amino acids. V was clipped by 2 bases and J by 14 bases, with 13 bases between them. DNA for the CDR3: TGTGCCAGCAGCTTAAATGGGAGAAACGAGTTCTTC. It translates to CASSLNGRNEFF.

CDR3 sequence: CASTSGRANTGELFF. The CDR3 bases are TGTGCCAGCACTAGCGGGAGGGCGAACACCGGGGAGCTGTTTTTT. The V gene is TRBV18, the J gene TRBJ2-2; 13 bases agree with TRBD2. The CDR3 covers 15 residues. Germline lookup yields CDR1 KGHSH and CDR2 LQKENI. Trimming at V came to 8 bases and at J to 0 bases, leaving 0 bases not matched to a gene.

This chain joins TRBV6-6 and TRBJ2-1, with 9 bases identical to TRBD2. V was clipped by 4 bases and J by 7 bases; unmatched bases: 5. Germline V lookup: CDR1 MNHNY, CDR2 SVGAGI (reference sequence). This CDR3 spans 14 amino acids. The CDR3 protein is CASSSSGNGNEQFF. CDR3 nucleotides: TGTGCCAGCAGTTCTAGCGGGAATGGGAATGAGCAGTTCTTC.

J is TRBJ1-2 and V is TRBV19, with no clear D. The germline CDR1 and CDR2 sequences are LNHDA and SQIVND (reference sequence). V was clipped by 5 bases and J by 0 bases, with 13 bases between them. CDR3 length: 15 residues. The CDR3 coding sequence is TGTGCCAGTAGTGGCCCCGAGGGTACTAACTATGGCTACACCTTC. This gives the protein CASSGPEGTNYGYTF.

The V call is TRBV11-2, the J call TRBJ2-7, with 7 bases lining up with TRBD2. The germline V gene has CDR1 SGHAT and CDR2 FQNNGV. Germline trimming cut 4 bases from V and 3 bases from J; bases unmatched to any gene: 6. The CDR3 totals 14 residues. The CDR3 loop reads CASSSIAGHYEQYF. The CDR3 DNA is TGTGCCAGCAGCTCTATAGCGGGTCACTACGAGCAGTACTTC. The whole variable domain, filled in from reference TRBV11-2 and TRBJ2-7, reads EAGVAQSPRYKIIEKRQSVAFWCNPISGHATLYWYQQILGQGPKLLIQFQNNGVVDDSQLPKDRFSAERLKGVDSTLKIQPAKLEDSAVYLCASSSIAGHYEQYFGPGTRLTVT.

This clone was observed a handful of times. The V gene is TRBV19, the J gene TRBJ2-7, with D possibly being TRBD1 (5 bases). CDR1 and CDR2 from the germline V gene are LNHDA and SQIVND (reference sequence). Trimming took off 7 bases at V and 7 bases at J, with 17 bases between the two ends. This CDR3 is 13 amino acids long. CDR3 bases: TGTGCCAGTACCGTGACAGCCGGTCGGGAGCAGTACTTC. This gives the protein CASTVTAGREQYF.

V is TRBV5-1 and J is TRBJ2-1; a weak D match, TRBD2 (7 bases). Germline V gene sequence: CDR1 SGHRS, CDR2 YFSETQ. Trimming removed 7 bases from V and 8 bases from J, with 16 bases in between. The CDR3 spans 13 residues. The CDR3 nucleotides read TGCGCCAGCGAGGGGGGGGTTGGCTATGAGCAGTTCTTC. Translated, it gives CASEGGVGYEQFF.

V and J are TRBV5-1 and TRBJ2-1; D tentatively reads TRBD1 or TRBD2 (6 bases each). CDR3 length: 14 amino acids. Germline V gene sequence: CDR1 SGHRS, CDR2 YFSETQ. Trimming took 4 bases from V and 6 from J, leaving 14 bases between them. The CDR3 sequence: CASSTAGGLNEQFF. As DNA, the CDR3 is TGCGCCAGCAGCACAGCCGGGGGCCTCAATGAGCAGTTCTTC.

The chain links TRBV5-5 to TRBJ2-2; D remains ambiguous. The CDR3 spans 16 residues. V lost 4 bases, J lost 2 bases, and 15 bases lay in between. Germline V gives CDR1 SGHKS, CDR2 YYEKEE (reference sequence). Written as DNA, the CDR3 is TGTGCCAGCAGCGTCTTACCGGGTCTTAACACCGGGGAGCTGTTTTTT. This codes for CASSVLPGLNTGELFF.

This clone was observed a few times. The rearrangement uses TRBV4-1 and TRBJ1-2; TRBD1 matches at 8 bases. Germline CDR1 reads MGHRA; CDR2 reads YSYEKL. The CDR3 is 14 amino acids. V shed 4 bases, J shed 4 bases, and the junction held 5 bases outside the gene matches. In DNA, the CDR3 is TGCGCCAGCAGCCCACAGACAGGGGCCTATGGCTACACCTTC. This translates into CASSPQTGAYGYTF.

The J gene is TRBJ2-1, the V gene TRBV30; 7 bases fit TRBD2. Trimming took 2 bases from V and 4 from J; bases not matched to a gene: 5. This CDR3 region has 14 residues. CDR1 GTSNPN and CDR2 SVGIG come from the germline V gene (reference sequence). This CDR3 is CAWSWLAAYNEQFF. CDR3 sequence (DNA): TGTGCCTGGAGTTGGCTAGCGGCGTACAATGAGCAGTTCTTC.

This clone was counted only a few times. The chain's CDR3 is CASSTGLADYNEQFF. The CDR3 DNA follows: TGCGCCAGCAGCACGGGACTAGCGGACTACAATGAGCAGTTCTTC. The chain is built from TRBV5-1 and TRBJ2-1, with 11 nucleotides matching TRBD2. The V gene end was trimmed by 4 bases and the J gene end by 3 bases; junction bases not matched to a gene: 3. From germline, CDR1 is SGHRS and CDR2 YFSETQ. The length of the CDR3 is 15 residues. Variable domain in full (rest from reference TRBV5-1 and TRBJ2-1): KAGVTQTPRYLIKTRGQQVTLSCSPISGHRSVSWYQQTPGQGLQFLFEYFSETQRNKGNFPGRFSGRQFSNSRSEMNVSTLELGDSALYLCASSTGLADYNEQFFGPGTRLTVL.